Listed below are T cell receptor beta chains from one sample, sequenced in a study of T-cell reconstitution after alpha-beta-depleted transplantation in children. TCRdb re-called the PCR reads with MiXCR, one entry per CDR3 protein. The data hold approximately 130,000 distinct CDR3 sequences, with 8% to 10% observed a single time. The input for sequencing was PBMCs, mostly from graft donor cells, taken 180 days after TCRalphabeta/CD19-depleted stem cell transplant. The receptors derive from a girl under three years old who had a stem cell transplant for combined immunodeficiency, so the T cells may come from the graft donor. Both conserved end residues are part of each CDR3. Fields, in order: V gene, clone size, D gene, J gene, CDR3 DNA, CDR3 protein. D genes are given only for firm matches. Clone size appears in some rows only: once, few, many, or a class for an expanded clone.

TRBV4-3	few	TRBD2	TRBJ2-7	TGCGCCAGCAGCCAAGATTGGACTAGCGGGCTGTACGAGCAGTACTTC	CASSQDWTSGLYEQYF
TRBV9	-	-	TRBJ1-3	TGTGCCAGCAGCCTACAGGGTAGGGGAAACACCATATATTTT	CASSLQGRGNTIYF
TRBV29-1	few	-	TRBJ2-5	TGCAGCGTATTCGGGGGGACCCAGTACTTC	CSVFGGTQYF
TRBV3-1	few	-	TRBJ2-1	TGTGCCAGCAGCCAAAGCCTGAAGAACGTCTACAATGAGCAGTTCTTC	CASSQSLKNVYNEQFF
TRBV27	-	-	TRBJ2-2	TGTGCCAGCAGTTTTAGGACAACGAACACCGGGGAGCTGTTTTTT	CASSFRTTNTGELFF
TRBV24-1	few	TRBD1	TRBJ1-5	TGTGCCACCAGTGACTTACAGGGGCGAAATCAGCCCCAGCATTTT	CATSDLQGRNQPQHF
TRBV4-1	-	-	TRBJ2-3	TGCGCCAGCAGCCAAGAATCATACACAGATACGCAGTATTTT	CASSQESYTDTQYF
TRBV12-3/TRBV12-4	many	-	TRBJ1-5	TGTGCCAGCAGCCGTCGATGGGGGGATCAGCCCCAGCATTTT	CASSRRWGDQPQHF
TRBV20-1	-	TRBD2	TRBJ2-5	TGCAGTGGAGGGACTAGCGGTCGGGGGCAAGAGACCCAGTACTTC	CSGGTSGRGQETQYF
TRBV7-2	-	TRBD2	TRBJ2-3	TGTGCCAGCAGCTTAGTACTAGCGGGGGGGTTAGATACGCAGTATTTT	CASSLVLAGGLDTQYF
TRBV20-1	-	TRBD2	TRBJ2-7	TGCAGTGCTAGGGCGGGACTAGCGGACACCTACGAGCAGTACTTC	CSARAGLADTYEQYF
TRBV20-1	few	-	TRBJ2-5	TGCAGTGCTAGAGACGGGTTCGCCTCCCAAGAGACCCAGTACTTC	CSARDGFASQETQYF
TRBV29-1	many	-	TRBJ2-5	TGCAGCGTTGAAGACCCACTAGGGTCGGAGACCCAGTACTTC	CSVEDPLGSETQYF
TRBV28	few	-	TRBJ1-1	TGTGCCAGCAGGAAACCCGCTGTCGGGGGGACTGAAGCTTTCTTT	CASRKPAVGGTEAFF
TRBV12-3/TRBV12-4	many	TRBD2	TRBJ2-1	TGTGCCAGCAGTTTGGGACTAGCGGGTCCCAAAAATGAGCAGTTCTTC	CASSLGLAGPKNEQFF
TRBV9	few	TRBD2	TRBJ2-3	TGTGCCAGCAGCGTCCGGGCGGGGGCAGATACGCAGTATTTT	CASSVRAGADTQYF
TRBV18	few	-	TRBJ1-6	TGTGCCAGCTCACCCGCCAGATATAATTCACCCCTCCACTTT	CASSPARYNSPLHF
TRBV10-3	-	-	TRBJ1-3	TGTGCCATCACCCCCGGAGCTCCCTCTGGAAACACCATATATTTT	CAITPGAPSGNTIYF
TRBV29-1	few	TRBD2	TRBJ2-3	TGCAGCGTTGAGTCCGGACTAGCAGGGGCAGATACGCAGTATTTT	CSVESGLAGADTQYF
TRBV10-3	-	TRBD2	TRBJ2-4	TGTGCCATCAGCGCTAGCGGGAGGATTGAGAACATTCAGTACTTC	CAISASGRIENIQYF
TRBV4-3	few	TRBD2	TRBJ2-3	TGCGCCAGCAGCCAAGATGCGGTGATAGCGGGGGGGCAGGATACGCAGTATTTT	CASSQDAVIAGGQDTQYF
TRBV6-2/TRBV6-3	-	-	TRBJ2-5	TGTGCCAGCAGTATAGCGGCCCAAGAGACCCAGTACTTC	CASSIAAQETQYF
TRBV12-3/TRBV12-4	many	-	TRBJ2-1	TGTGCCAGCAGTTTACAAGCGAACTACGTCAATGAGCAGTTCTTC	CASSLQANYVNEQFF
TRBV27	few	-	TRBJ2-7	TGTGCCAGCAGTTGGGCCAGAGACTACGAGCAGTACTTC	CASSWARDYEQYF
TRBV9	-	TRBD1	TRBJ1-1	TGTGCCAGCAGCGTAGGGACAGGGGGCAGAAACACTGAAGCTTTCTTT	CASSVGTGGRNTEAFF
TRBV29-1	-	TRBD1	TRBJ2-7	TGCAGCGCCGTTGTCACAGGGGACGAGCAGTACTTC	CSAVVTGDEQYF
TRBV18	few	-	TRBJ1-6	TGTGCCAGCTCGGCGGGAAATTCACCCCTCCACTTT	CASSAGNSPLHF
TRBV12-3/TRBV12-4	many	TRBD1	TRBJ2-2	TGTGCCAGCAGTTTGGGGACAGGGGTAAACACCGGGGAGCTGTTTTTT	CASSLGTGVNTGELFF
TRBV27	many	TRBD1	TRBJ2-1	TGTGCCAGCAGTTTCCCAGGGGGTTATGAGCAGTTCTTC	CASSFPGGYEQFF
TRBV10-3	-	-	TRBJ2-7	TGTGCCATCAGTGGGCAGGTCGCCTACGAGCAGTACTTC	CAISGQVAYEQYF
TRBV6-2/TRBV6-3	-	-	TRBJ2-4	TGTGCCAGCAGTCCAGGGGACCGTCAAAACATTCAGTACTTC	CASSPGDRQNIQYF
TRBV6-2/TRBV6-3	few	-	TRBJ2-3	TGTGCCAGCAGAAAAAAGGTCCGGAGCGCCTTCACAGATACGCAGTATTTT	CASRKKVRSAFTDTQYF
TRBV12-3/TRBV12-4	-	-	TRBJ1-5	TGTGCCAGCAGTCGACCAGGGGATTATAGCAATCAGCCCCAGCATTTT	CASSRPGDYSNQPQHF
TRBV27	few	TRBD2	TRBJ2-1	TGTGCCAGCAGTCCGTTAGCAGTCCGGAACCCGGGACTACGATACAATGAGCAGTTCTTC	CASSPLAVRNPGLRYNEQFF
TRBV20-1	few	-	TRBJ2-5	TGCAGTGCTAGAGGGCAGGGGCGGGTGGAGACCCAGTACTTC	CSARGQGRVETQYF
TRBV10-3	few	-	TRBJ2-3	TGTGCCATCAGTGAGAAAACACAGGGCGATACGCAGTATTTT	CAISEKTQGDTQYF
TRBV7-9	few	-	TRBJ2-1	TGTGCCAGCAGCCCTAGATGGGGGGAATCCTACAATGAGCAGTTCTTC	CASSPRWGESYNEQFF
TRBV12-5	few	TRBD1	TRBJ2-7	TGTGCTAGTGGCCGAACAGGGGGACCTCCCTACGAGCAGTACTTC	CASGRTGGPPYEQYF
TRBV7-2	few	-	TRBJ1-5	TGTGCCAGCTCCGCCGGGACGGGGGTCATGAATAGCAATCAGCCCCAGCATTTT	CASSAGTGVMNSNQPQHF
TRBV11-2	-	-	TRBJ2-2	TGTGCCAGCAGCTTAAGAGGGCGGGGGCTGTTTTTT	CASSLRGRGLFF
TRBV5-1	-	TRBD1	TRBJ2-7	TGCGCCAGCAGCTTGGACGGCGGGACAGGGACCTACGAGCAGTACTTC	CASSLDGGTGTYEQYF
TRBV3-1	-	TRBD2	TRBJ2-7	TGTGCCAGCACCCCAGGACTAGCGGGAGTTGACGAGCAGTACTTC	CASTPGLAGVDEQYF
TRBV5-1	few	-	TRBJ1-6	TGCGCCAGCAGCTTGGACCGCCGGAATTCACCCCTCCACTTT	CASSLDRRNSPLHF
TRBV5-5	few	-	TRBJ1-6	TGTGCCAGCAGCTTGGGTACAGGGTTTTCACCCCTCCACTTT	CASSLGTGFSPLHF
TRBV7-2	-	TRBD1	TRBJ2-7	TGTGCCAGCAGCCCGACAGGGGTCGAGCAGTACTTC	CASSPTGVEQYF
TRBV9	-	TRBD2	TRBJ2-5	TGTGCCAGCAGCGTGTTTCCGGGACTAGACGAAGAGACCCAGTACTTC	CASSVFPGLDEETQYF
TRBV5-1	few	-	TRBJ2-3	TGCGCCAGCAGCTTGCCCAAAGCAGATACGCAGTATTTT	CASSLPKADTQYF
TRBV14	-	-	TRBJ2-3	TGTGCCAGCAGCTTCGGACAGATTACAGATACGCAGTATTTT	CASSFGQITDTQYF
TRBV27	-	TRBD1	TRBJ2-7	TGTGCCAGCAGTTTATCCACAGGGGGATGGTACGAGCAGTACTTC	CASSLSTGGWYEQYF
TRBV20-1	-	-	TRBJ1-5	TGCAGTGCTTCCGGACCGGGGCCCCAGCATTTT	CSASGPGPQHF
TRBV10-3	-	-	TRBJ2-3	TGTGCCGGCCGGCGAGCAAGTCCCACAGATACGCAGTATTTT	CAGRRASPTDTQYF
TRBV7-8	-	-	TRBJ2-3	TGTGCCAGCAGCATGAACTGGTGGGGCACAGATACGCAGTATTTT	CASSMNWWGTDTQYF
TRBV12-3/TRBV12-4	many	-	TRBJ2-3	TGTGCCAGCAGGATGGGATCTACGCAGTATTTT	CASRMGSTQYF
TRBV12-3/TRBV12-4	-	-	TRBJ2-7	TGTGCCAGCAGTTTGAGCGAGGCTATCGAGCAGTACTTC	CASSLSEAIEQYF
TRBV28	-	TRBD1	TRBJ1-5	TGTGCCAGCAACCCAGGGGGAGGATTTAGCAATCAGCCCCAGCATTTT	CASNPGGGFSNQPQHF